The 13 T cell receptor beta chains in this list originate from one sample, sequenced in a study of radiation and T cells in renal cell carcinoma. Time point defined: blood 2 weeks post-SBRT. Treatment in this sample: 15 Gy SBRT to primary tumor, nephrectomy 4 weeks later. TCRdb's table, derived via immunoSEQ multiplex PCR, lists solely in-frame clones and lacks some. The sample holds around 76,000 clones, more than 75% seen once. The material was blood, obtained from a patient whose treatment included radiotherapy and nephrectomy. The receptors originated from a man between 60 and 70 years old with renal cell carcinoma.

This sequence joins TRBV13 and TRBJ2-7, with 7 nucleotides matching TRBD2. The V segment lost 7 bases and the J segment 5 bases; nucleotides outside the gene matches: 14. The CDR3 runs 15 residues. Germline V gene sequence: CDR1 PRHDT, CDR2 FYEKMQ (reference sequence). In DNA form, the CDR3 reads TGTGCCAGCACCCGGGCCCTAGCGGTGGGCCACGAGCAGTACTTC. Residues: CASTRALAVGHEQYF.

The chain employs TRBV5-1 and TRBJ1-3; D not certain. Germline values: CDR1 SGHRS, CDR2 YFSETQ. The V and J ends lost 2 bases and 1 base respectively, with 7 bases between them. CDR3 size: 14 residues. The DNA of the CDR3 is TGCGCCAGCAGCTTATTCGGTTCTGGAAACACCATATATTTT. It is translated as CASSLFGSGNTIYF.

The CDR3 reads CASSLVSRQGANGYTF. The CDR3 DNA is TGTGCCAGCAGCTTAGTAAGCCGACAGGGGGCGAATGGCTACACCTTC. The J gene is TRBJ1-2, the V gene TRBV11-2; TRBD1 matches at 10 bases. V trimming: 1 base; J trimming: 6 bases; junction bases outside the gene matches: 8. CDR3 length: 16 residues. From germline, CDR1 is SGHAT and CDR2 FQNNGV.

V usage is TRBV16 and J usage is TRBJ2-7, with TRBD2 matching over 9 bases. J was trimmed by 4 bases and V by 3 bases; bases with no gene match: 10. CDR3 length: 16 residues. CDR1 KGHSY and CDR2 FQNENV come from the germline V gene. The CDR3, as DNA: TGTGCCAGCAGCCAGCACGCCGGGACTAGCTGGTACGAGCAGTACTTC. Its protein product is CASSQHAGTSWYEQYF.

The genes are TRBV6-4 and TRBJ2-5, with TRBD2 matching over 9 bases. The germline V gene has CDR1 MRHNA and CDR2 SNTAGT. V was pared by 4 bases and J by 1 base, with 4 bases of the junction left unmatched. There are 15 residues in the CDR3. Written as DNA, the CDR3 is TGTGCCAGCAGTGCCTCAGCGGGAGGCCAAGAGACCCAGTACTTC. Translating gives CASSASAGGQETQYF.

V is TRBV6-1 and J is TRBJ2-3; TRBD1 aligns across 12 bases. The CDR3 contains 15 residues. Unmatched junction bases numbered 10, after V lost 6 bases and J lost 9 bases. The germline V gene has CDR1 MNHNS and CDR2 SASEGT. CDR3: CASRLGTGGAPTQYF. CDR3 coding DNA: TGTGCCAGCAGACTTGGGACAGGGGGCGCACCGACGCAGTATTTT.

The chain couples TRBV7-2 to TRBJ2-1; no clear D. The V end lost 1 base, the J end lost 9 bases, and 7 bases lay between the germline ends. The CDR3 is 12 amino acids. The germline V gene has CDR1 SGHTA and CDR2 FQGNSA. This CDR3 reads CASSLDLGEQFF. Here the CDR3 DNA reads TGTGCCAGCAGCTTAGACCTTGGTGAGCAGTTCTTC.

The chain is built from TRBV7-8 and TRBJ1-2; D may be TRBD1 (6 bases). Germline V CDR1 and CDR2: SGHVS, FQNEAQ. V lost 1 base, J lost 4 bases, and 10 bases lay in between. The CDR3 totals 14 residues. The chain's CDR3 is CASSLVATGYGYTF. In DNA form, the CDR3 reads TGTGCCAGCAGCTTAGTTGCGACAGGCTATGGCTACACCTTC. Full variable domain (outside the CDR3, taken from reference TRBV7-8 and TRBJ1-2): GAGVSQSPRYKVAKRGQDVALRCDPISGHVSLFWYQQALGQGPEFLTYFQNEAQLDKSGLPSDRFFAERPEGSVSTLKIQRTQQEDSAVYLCASSLVATGYGYTFGSGTRLTVV.

The V call is TRBV6-6, the J call TRBJ2-2; a weak D match, TRBD1 (6 bases). Germline V CDR1 and CDR2: MNHNY, SVGAGI (reference sequence). The CDR3 loop spans 14 amino acids. Trimming removed 6 bases at V and 5 bases at J, with 13 bases between. The CDR3 DNA is TGTGCCAGCAGCCAACAGGGAACTACCGGGGAGCTGTTTTTT. Its protein is CASSQQGTTGELFF.

The rearrangement uses TRBV5-4 and TRBJ2-3; tentative D call: TRBD1 (6 bases). With 0 bases removed from V and 6 bases from J, the gap between germline ends came to 11 bases. This CDR3 spans 14 amino acids. Per the germline V gene, CDR1 is SGHNT and CDR2 is YYREEE (reference sequence). This CDR3 is CASSLEQGVDTQYF. The CDR3 nucleotides read TGTGCCAGCAGCTTGGAACAGGGAGTGGATACGCAGTATTTT.

V and J are TRBV19 and TRBJ2-2; D is ambiguous. Trimming stripped 4 bases from V and 0 bases from J, with 3 bases between. This CDR3 region has 13 residues. Germline-derived CDR1 and CDR2 are LNHDA and SQIVND (reference sequence). This CDR3 is CASSTTNTGELFF. CDR3 nucleotide sequence: TGTGCCAGTAGTACTACGAACACCGGGGAGCTGTTTTTT.

The chain combines TRBV19 with TRBJ2-7, with TRBD1 matching 9 bases. V lost 5 bases and J lost 3; bases outside the gene matches: 5. Germline V lookup: CDR1 LNHDA, CDR2 SQIVND (reference sequence). The CDR3 sequence is 14 residues long. CDR3 DNA: TGTGCCAGTAGTCCCACAGGGGGCGGCTACGAGCAGTACTTC. Encoded protein: CASSPTGGGYEQYF.

The chain is built from TRBV27 and TRBJ1-1, with D hard to call. There are 14 residues in the CDR3. Trimming removed 1 base from V and 5 bases from J, with 11 bases in between. Per germline, CDR1 MNHEY and CDR2 SMNVEV (reference sequence). CDR3 region: CASSLLATRTEAFF. In nucleotides, the CDR3 is TGTGCCAGCAGTTTATTGGCCACTCGGACTGAAGCTTTCTTT.